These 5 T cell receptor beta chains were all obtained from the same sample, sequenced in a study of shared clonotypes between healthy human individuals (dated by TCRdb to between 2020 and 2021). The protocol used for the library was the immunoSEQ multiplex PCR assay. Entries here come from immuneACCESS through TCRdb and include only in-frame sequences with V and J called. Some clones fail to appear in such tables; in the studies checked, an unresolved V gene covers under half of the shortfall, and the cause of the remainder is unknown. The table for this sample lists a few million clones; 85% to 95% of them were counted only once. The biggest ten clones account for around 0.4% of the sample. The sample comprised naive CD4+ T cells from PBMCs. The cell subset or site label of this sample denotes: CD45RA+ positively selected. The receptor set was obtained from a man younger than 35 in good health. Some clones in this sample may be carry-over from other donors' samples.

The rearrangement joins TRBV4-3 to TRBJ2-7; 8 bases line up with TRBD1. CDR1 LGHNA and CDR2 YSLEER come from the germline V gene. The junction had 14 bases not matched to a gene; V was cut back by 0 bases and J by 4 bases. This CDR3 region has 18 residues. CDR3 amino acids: CASSQDRPSTGGQYEQYF. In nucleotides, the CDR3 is TGCGCCAGCAGCCAAGACCGCCCTTCCACAGGGGGTCAGTACGAGCAGTACTTC.

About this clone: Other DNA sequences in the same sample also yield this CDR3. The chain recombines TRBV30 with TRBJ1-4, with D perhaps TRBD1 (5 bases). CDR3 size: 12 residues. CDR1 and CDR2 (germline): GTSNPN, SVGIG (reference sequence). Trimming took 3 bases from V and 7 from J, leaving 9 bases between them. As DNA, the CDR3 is TGTGCCTGGAGCGCCCAGGGTGAAAAACTGTTTTTT. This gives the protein CAWSAQGEKLFF. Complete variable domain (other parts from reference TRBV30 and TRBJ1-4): SQTIHQWPATLVQPVGSPLSLECTVEGTSNPNLYWYRQAAGRGLQLLFYSVGIGQISSEVPQNLSASRPQDRQFILSSKKLLLSDSGFYLCAWSAQGEKLFFGSGTQLSVL.

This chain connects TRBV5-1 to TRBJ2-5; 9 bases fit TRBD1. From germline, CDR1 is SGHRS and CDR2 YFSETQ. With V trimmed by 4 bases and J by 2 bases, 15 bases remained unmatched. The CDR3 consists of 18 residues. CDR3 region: CASSPGTGPFGGQETQYF. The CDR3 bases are TGCGCCAGCAGCCCCGGGACAGGGCCTTTCGGGGGGCAAGAGACCCAGTACTTC. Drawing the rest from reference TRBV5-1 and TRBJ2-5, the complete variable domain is KAGVTQTPRYLIKTRGQQVTLSCSPISGHRSVSWYQQTPGQGLQFLFEYFSETQRNKGNFPGRFSGRQFSNSRSEMNVSTLELGDSALYLCASSPGTGPFGGQETQYFGPGTRLLVL.

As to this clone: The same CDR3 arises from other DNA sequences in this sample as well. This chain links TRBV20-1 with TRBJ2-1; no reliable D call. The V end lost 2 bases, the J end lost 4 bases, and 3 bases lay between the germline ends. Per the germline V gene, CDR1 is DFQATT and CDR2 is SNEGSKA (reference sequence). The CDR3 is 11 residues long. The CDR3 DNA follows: TGCAGTGCTAGATCGTACAATGAGCAGTTCTTC. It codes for CSARSYNEQFF.

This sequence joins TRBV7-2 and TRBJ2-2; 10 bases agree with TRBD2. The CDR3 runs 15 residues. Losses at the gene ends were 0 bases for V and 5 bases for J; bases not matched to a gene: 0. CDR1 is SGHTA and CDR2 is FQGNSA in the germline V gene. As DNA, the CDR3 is TGTGCCAGCAGCTTAGCTAGCGGGAGGACCGGGGAGCTGTTTTTT. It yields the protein CASSLASGRTGELFF.